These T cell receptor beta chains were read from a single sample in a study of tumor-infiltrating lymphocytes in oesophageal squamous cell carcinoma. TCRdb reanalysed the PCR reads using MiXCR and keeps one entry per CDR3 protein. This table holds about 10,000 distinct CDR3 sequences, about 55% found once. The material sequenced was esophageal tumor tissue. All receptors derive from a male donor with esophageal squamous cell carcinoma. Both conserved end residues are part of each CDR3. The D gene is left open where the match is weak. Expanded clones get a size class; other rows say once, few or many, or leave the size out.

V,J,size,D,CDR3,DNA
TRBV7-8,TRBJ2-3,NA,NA,CASSPTIGELYF,TGTGCCAGCAGCCCTACGATCGGGGAGCTGTATTTT
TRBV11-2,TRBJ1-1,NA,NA,CASSLGGDTQHF,TGTGCCAGCAGCTTAGGAGGTGATACGCAGCACTTC
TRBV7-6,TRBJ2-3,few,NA,CASSFNGGDTQYF,TGTGCCAGCAGCTTTAACGGTGGGGATACGCAGTATTTT
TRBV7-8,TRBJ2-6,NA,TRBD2,CASSVGWTSGTRSGANVLTF,TGTGCCAGCAGCGTAGGATGGACTAGCGGGACCCGCTCTGGGGCCAACGTCCTGACTTTC
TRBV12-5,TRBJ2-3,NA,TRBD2,CASGLVVVPSGSPNPFTDTQYF,TGTGCTAGTGGTTTGGTAGTTGTTCCTAGCGGGAGCCCAAACCCCTTCACAGATACGCAGTATTTT
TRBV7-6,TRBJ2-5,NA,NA,CASSPNPGEETQYF,TGTGCCAGCAGCCCTAATCCAGGGGAAGAGACCCAGTACTTC
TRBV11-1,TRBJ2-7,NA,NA,CASSLVSGSSYEQYF,TGTGCCAGCAGCTTAGTGTCCGGGAGCTCCTACGAGCAGTACTTC
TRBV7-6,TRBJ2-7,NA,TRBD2,CASSTTSGGYEQYF,TGTGCCAGCAGCACGACTAGCGGGGGGTACGAGCAGTACTTC
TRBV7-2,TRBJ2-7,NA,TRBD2,CASSFMTSGINEQYF,TGTGCCAGCAGCTTTATGACTAGCGGGATTAATGAGCAGTACTTC
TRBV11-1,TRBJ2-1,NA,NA,CASSSRDLYNEQFF,TGTGCCAGCAGCTCCCGGGACTTATACAATGAGCAGTTCTTC
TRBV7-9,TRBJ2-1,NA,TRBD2,CASSLALAGTSGYNEQFF,TGTGCCAGCAGCTTAGCGCTTGCCGGGACTAGCGGCTACAATGAGCAGTTCTTC
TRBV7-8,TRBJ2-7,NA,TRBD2,CASSISSGNTNSYEQYF,TGTGCCAGCAGCATAAGTAGCGGGAACACGAATTCCTACGAGCAGTACTTC
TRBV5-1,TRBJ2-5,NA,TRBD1,CASSPGQGIETQYF,TGCGCCAGCAGCCCGGGACAGGGGATAGAGACCCAGTACTTC
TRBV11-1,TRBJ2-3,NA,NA,CASSFGFGDTDTQYF,TGTGCCAGCAGCTTCGGATTCGGGGACACAGATACGCAGTATTTT
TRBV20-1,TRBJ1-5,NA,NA,CSARDLRGPQHF,TGCAGTGCTAGAGATCTCCGAGGGCCCCAGCATTTT
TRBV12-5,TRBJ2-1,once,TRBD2,CASAPSGIFYEQFF,TGTGCTAGTGCACCTAGCGGGATTTTCTATGAGCAGTTCTTC
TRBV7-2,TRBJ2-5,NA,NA,CASSLNFVTRAYNEQYF,TGTGCCAGCAGCTTAAATTTTGTGACTAGGGCCTACAATGAGCAGTACTTC
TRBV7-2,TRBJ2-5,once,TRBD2,CASRGTSGRQETQYF,TGTGCCAGCAGGGGGACTAGCGGGAGGCAAGAGACCCAGTACTTC
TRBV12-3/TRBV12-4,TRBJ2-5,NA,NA,CASSFDEETQYF,TGTGCCAGCAGTTTTGACGAAGAGACCCAGTACTTC
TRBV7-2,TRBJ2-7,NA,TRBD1,CASSLWSGGTYEQYF,TGTGCCAGCAGCTTATGGTCAGGGGGAACCTACGAGCAGTACTTC
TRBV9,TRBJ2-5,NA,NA,CASSAYNEQYF,TGTGCCAGCAGCGCCTACAATGAGCAGTACTTC
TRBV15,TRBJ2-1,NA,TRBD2,CATSRRTSGTYEQFF,TGTGCCACCAGCAGGCGGACTAGCGGCACCTACGAGCAGTTCTTC
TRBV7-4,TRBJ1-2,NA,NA,CASSFPGFLGYGYTF,TGTGCCAGCAGCTTCCCGGGCTTTCTTGGCTATGGCTACACCTTC
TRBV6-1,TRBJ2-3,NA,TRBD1,CASSKRQGGTDTQYF,TGTGCCAGCAGCAAACGACAGGGGGGCACAGATACGCAGTATTTT
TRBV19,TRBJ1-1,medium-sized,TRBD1,CASSPGTEGTEAFF,TGTGCCAGTAGTCCCGGGACAGAGGGAACTGAAGCTTTCTTT
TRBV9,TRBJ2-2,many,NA,CASSGPAPSTGELFF,TGTGCCAGCAGCGGCCCCGCCCCCAGCACCGGGGAGCTGTTTTTT
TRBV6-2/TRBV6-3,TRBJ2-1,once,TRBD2,CASSETGGSYNEQFF,TGTGCCAGCAGTGAAACGGGGGGATCCTACAATGAGCAGTTCTTC
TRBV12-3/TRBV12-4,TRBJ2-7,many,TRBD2,CASSLARQLAGEQYF,TGTGCCAGCAGTTTAGCGCGGCAACTAGCGGGGGAGCAGTACTTC
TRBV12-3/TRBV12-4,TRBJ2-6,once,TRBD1,CASSLGGGPRSGANVLTF,TGTGCCAGCAGTTTAGGAGGGGGCCCTAGGTCTGGGGCCAACGTCCTGACTTTC
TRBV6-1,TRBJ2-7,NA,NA,CASSEGATRAYEQYF,TGTGCCAGCAGTGAAGGGGCAACGAGAGCCTACGAGCAGTACTTC
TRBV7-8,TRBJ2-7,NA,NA,CASSAPSENLKNYEQYF,TGTGCCAGCAGCGCACCATCCGAGAACCTCAAGAATTACGAGCAGTACTTC
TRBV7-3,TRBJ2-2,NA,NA,CASSLSAAGHTGELFF,TGTGCCAGCAGCTTAAGCGCGGCGGGGCACACCGGGGAGCTGTTTTTT
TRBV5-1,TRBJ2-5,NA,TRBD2,CASSFSREGETQYF,TGCGCCAGCAGCTTTTCCAGGGAGGGGGAGACCCAGTACTTC
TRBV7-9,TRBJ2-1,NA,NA,CASSPSGERQFF,TGTGCCAGCAGCCCTTCGGGAGAAAGGCAGTTCTTC
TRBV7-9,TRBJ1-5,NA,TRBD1,CASSPGTGGNQPQHF,TGTGCCAGCAGCCCAGGGACAGGGGGCAATCAGCCCCAGCATTTT
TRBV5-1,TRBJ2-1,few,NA,CASSLVVAGKGDNEQFF,TGCGCCAGCAGCTTGGTGGTAGCGGGTAAGGGGGACAATGAGCAGTTCTTC
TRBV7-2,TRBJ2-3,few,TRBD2,CASSRTSGAIDTQYF,TGTGCCAGCAGCCGTACTAGCGGGGCCATTGATACGCAGTATTTT
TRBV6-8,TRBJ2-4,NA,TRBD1,CASSYRGTGKTKNIQYF,TGTGCCAGCAGTTACAGAGGGACAGGGAAGACCAAAAACATTCAGTACTTC
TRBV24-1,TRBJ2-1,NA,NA,CATSDLQVGAAPSYNEQFF,TGTGCCACCAGTGATTTGCAGGTAGGTGCAGCGCCTTCCTACAATGAGCAGTTCTTC
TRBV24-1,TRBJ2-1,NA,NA,CATAGALAHEQFF,TGTGCCACCGCTGGGGCGCTAGCTCATGAGCAGTTCTTC
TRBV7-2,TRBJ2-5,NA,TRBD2,CASSLGLAGDQETQYF,TGTGCCAGCAGCCTCGGACTAGCGGGAGATCAAGAGACCCAGTACTTC
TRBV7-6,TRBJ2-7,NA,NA,CASSPDTISYEQYF,TGTGCCAGCAGCCCGGACACTATCTCCTACGAGCAGTACTTC
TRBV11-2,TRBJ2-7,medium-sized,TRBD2,CASSSRGLLAGLYEQYF,TGTGCCAGCAGCTCCCGGGGATTGCTAGCGGGATTGTACGAGCAGTACTTC
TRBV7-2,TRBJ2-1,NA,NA,CASSLALAPSYNEQFF,TGTGCCAGCAGCTTAGCGCTAGCGCCCTCCTACAATGAGCAGTTCTTC
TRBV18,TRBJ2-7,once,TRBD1,CASSRDRASLEQYF,TGTGCCAGCTCTCGGGACAGGGCGTCTCTCGAGCAGTACTTC
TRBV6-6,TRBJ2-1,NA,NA,CASSYSLPESYNEQFF,TGTGCCAGCAGTTACTCCTTGCCTGAATCCTACAATGAGCAGTTCTTC
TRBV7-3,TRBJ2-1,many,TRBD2,CASSLTWLAGYNEQFF,TGTGCCAGCAGCTTAACGTGGCTAGCGGGCTACAATGAGCAGTTCTTC
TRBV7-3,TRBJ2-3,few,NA,CASSPLLWGGLDTQYF,TGTGCCAGCAGCCCCCTTTTGTGGGGGGGCTTGGATACGCAGTATTTT
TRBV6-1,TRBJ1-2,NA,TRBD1,CASSTPTGTYGYTF,TGTGCCAGCAGTACCCCGACAGGGACCTATGGCTACACCTTC
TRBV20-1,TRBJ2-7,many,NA,CSAQGQGSYEQYF,TGCAGTGCCCAGGGTCAGGGATCCTACGAGCAGTACTTC